The subject of this entry is one T cell receptor beta chain. Its antigen is undetermined. This CDR3 has 14 amino acids. Germline-derived CDR1 and CDR2 are SEHNR and FQNEAQ (reference sequence). The V end was cut by 1 base, the J end by 1 base, with 7 bases between. All of the isolated RNA was reverse transcribed, so expressed TCRB transcripts were sequenced. For naive, central memory and regulatory T cell samples, reads averaged around 3.8 million. TCRdb's copy holds only in-frame clones and misses some; the assay was immunoSEQ multiplex PCR. The table records around 500,000 clones, roughly an eighth of them present only once. This specimen comes from a study of beta chain features in type 1 diabetes. Study-wide points: PCR might show a preference for shorter templates, equally across patients and controls.

Sequences were obtained from naive CD4+ T cells from blood. The chain employs TRBV7-9 and TRBJ1-1; D unclear. The TCR originated in a woman between 18 and 29 years old in good health. The CDR3 DNA follows: TGTGCCAGCAGCTTAGAGGCGGCGAACACTGAAGCTTTCTTT. Translated, it gives CASSLEAANTEAFF.